A single sample is the source of the 10 T cell receptor beta chains below, sequenced in a study of T-cell memory formation after mild COVID-19. TCRdb re-derived calls from the 5' RACE reads in MiXCR, one entry per CDR3 protein. The table records roughly 47,000 distinct CDR3 sequences, roughly 7% of them present only once. Sequenced sample: PBMCs or a T cell subset sorted from them (not recorded which). The receptors come from a man younger than 30 who had mild COVID-19 (a few samples of this study predate the infection). Cell type and time point are not known.

The chain joins TRBV5-4 to TRBJ1-2; TRBD1 matches 9 bases. V was clipped by 3 bases and J by 8 bases; unmatched bases: 8. The CDR3 is 14 residues long. Per germline, CDR1 SGHNT and CDR2 YYREEE (reference sequence). The CDR3: CASSSLQGAGGYTF. CDR3 DNA: TGTGCCAGCAGCTCACTACAGGGGGCAGGGGGCTACACCTTC.

The table lists this clonotype with many counts. V is TRBV7-2 and J is TRBJ2-5; D unresolved. CDR3 length: 14 residues. V lost 2 bases, J lost 3 bases, and 10 bases lay in between. The germline CDR1 and CDR2 sequences are SGHTA and FQGNSA. As DNA, the CDR3 is TGTGCCAGCAGCTTAAACGGACGGAAAGAGACCCAGTACTTC. Translating it yields CASSLNGRKETQYF.

This clonotype was seen a handful of times. The chain employs TRBV6-6 and TRBJ2-2; 9 bases agree with TRBD2. Germline loops: CDR1 MNHNY, CDR2 SVGAGI (reference sequence). V lost 0 bases to trimming and J lost 2 bases; unmatched junction nucleotides: 4. The CDR3 consists of 17 residues. The CDR3: CASSYSRGGVNTGELFF. For the CDR3, the DNA is TGTGCCAGCAGTTACTCTCGCGGGGGGGTTAACACCGGGGAGCTGTTTTTT.

This chain links TRBV3-1 with TRBJ1-2; D remains ambiguous. CDR3 size: 15 residues. The V and J ends lost 1 base and 1 base respectively, with 10 bases between them. CDR1 is LGHDT and CDR2 is YNNKEL in the germline V gene (reference sequence). CDR3 sequence: CASSQGSGGNYGYTF. The CDR3, as DNA: TGTGCCAGCAGCCAAGGCTCGGGTGGTAACTATGGCTACACCTTC.

This clonotype has only a few counts. The chain recombines TRBV12-3 or TRBV12-4 with TRBJ1-5, with 8 bases identical to TRBD1. The CDR3 runs 14 residues. Trimming removed 3 bases from V and 3 bases from J; junction bases left unmatched: 1. This CDR3 reads CASSLTGDNQPQHF. CDR3 sequence (DNA): TGTGCCAGCAGTTTGACAGGGGACAATCAGCCCCAGCATTTT.

At least ten counts were recorded for this clonotype. J is TRBJ2-5 and V is TRBV20-1; 12 bases are shared with TRBD2. The CDR3 covers 15 residues. The ends lost 6 bases at V and 0 bases at J; junction bases unmatched: 5. CDR1 and CDR2 from the germline V gene are DFQATT and SNEGSKA (reference sequence). As DNA, the CDR3 is TGCAGTGCGCGAAGACTAGCGGGGGACCAAGAGACCCAGTACTTC. Its protein product is CSARRLAGDQETQYF.

There are a few counts of this clonotype. The chain has TRBV5-6 and TRBJ1-1; D perhaps matches TRBD1 (5 bases). Trimming removed 2 bases from V and 5 bases from J, with 16 bases in between. This CDR3 has 15 amino acids. The germline gives CDR1 SGHDT, CDR2 YYEEEE. CDR3 residues: CASSFYQGTETEAFF. The CDR3 DNA sequence: TGTGCCAGCAGCTTTTATCAGGGCACCGAGACTGAAGCTTTCTTT. Full variable domain (rest looked up from reference TRBV5-6 and TRBJ1-1): DAGVTQSPTHLIKTRGQQVTLRCSPKSGHDTVSWYQQALGQGPQFIFQYYEEEERQRGNFPDRFSGHQFPNYSSELNVNALLLGDSALYLCASSFYQGTETEAFFGQGTRLTVV.

This clonotype was seen many times. J is TRBJ2-7 and V is TRBV27; D might be TRBD1 (5 bases). The germline V gene has CDR1 MNHEY and CDR2 SMNVEV (reference sequence). The CDR3 has 15 residues. V lost 9 bases, J lost 0 bases, and 18 bases lay in between. CDR3 loop: CASRRGRKSSYEQYF. CDR3 DNA: TGTGCCAGTCGAAGGGGCAGAAAAAGCTCCTACGAGCAGTACTTC.

This clonotype was detected many times. The V gene is TRBV9, the J gene TRBJ2-5; D may be TRBD1 (5 bases). Trimming left V 4 bases short and J 4 bases short, with 14 bases between. The V gene's germline CDR1 is SGDLS and CDR2 YYNGEE. The length of the CDR3 is 14 residues. CDR3 residues: CASSPRTRTETQYF. The CDR3 DNA reads TGTGCCAGCAGCCCCCGGACACGGACAGAGACCCAGTACTTC.

This clonotype has only a few counts. The CDR3 loop reads CASSLWVGGATEAFF. DNA of the CDR3: TGTGCCAGCAGTTTATGGGTTGGAGGGGCCACTGAAGCTTTCTTT. The rearrangement joins TRBV27 to TRBJ1-1, with D perhaps TRBD1 (5 bases). Germline CDR1 reads MNHEY; CDR2 reads SMNVEV (reference sequence). This CDR3 region has 15 residues. Trimming took 1 base from V and 4 from J, leaving 13 bases between them.